A selection of T cell receptor beta chains follows, all from one sample in a study of cytomegalovirus exposure and HLA in healthy donors. Assay used: immunoSEQ multiplex PCR; TCRdb lists only in-frame clones, some missing. In all, the sample yields roughly 120,000 clones. Sequenced: PBMCs. These receptors came from a man between 18 and 29 years old in good health and CMV-seronegative. The CDR3 runs from the conserved cysteine through the conserved F or W. Each record gives: D gene, V gene, J gene, CDR3 protein, CDR3 DNA. A D gene is named only where the DNA matches it firmly.

d_gene: TRBD2
v_gene: TRBV2
j_gene: TRBJ2-1
CDR3aa: CASSVLAGIGGNEQFF
CDR3nt: TGTGCCAGCAGTGTATTAGCGGGTATTGGAGGGAATGAGCAGTTCTTC

d_gene: TRBD1
v_gene: TRBV5-1
j_gene: TRBJ1-6
CDR3aa: CASGRDRPHNSPLHF
CDR3nt: TGCGCCAGCGGACGGGACAGACCACATAATTCACCCCTCCACTTT

d_gene: -
v_gene: TRBV19
j_gene: TRBJ2-5
CDR3aa: CASSTTPTRVGQETQYF
CDR3nt: TGTGCCAGTAGTACCACTCCAACCAGGGTAGGGCAAGAGACCCAGTACTTC

d_gene: -
v_gene: TRBV5-8
j_gene: TRBJ1-3
CDR3aa: CASSLLSFGNTIYF
CDR3nt: TGTGCCAGCAGCTTGCTTAGTTTCGGAAACACCATATATTTT

d_gene: -
v_gene: TRBV5-1
j_gene: TRBJ1-1
CDR3aa: CASSLDGNRGTEAFF
CDR3nt: TGCGCCAGCAGCTTGGATGGGAACCGGGGCACTGAAGCTTTCTTT

d_gene: -
v_gene: TRBV28
j_gene: TRBJ2-7
CDR3aa: CASSPTWYEQYF
CDR3nt: TGTGCCAGCAGCCCTACTTGGTACGAGCAGTACTTC

d_gene: TRBD1
v_gene: TRBV5-4
j_gene: TRBJ2-7
CDR3aa: CASRLAGGNYEQYF
CDR3nt: TGTGCCAGCAGACTGGCAGGGGGAAACTACGAGCAGTACTTC

d_gene: TRBD1
v_gene: TRBV28
j_gene: TRBJ2-7
CDR3aa: CASSRPGTGFREQYF
CDR3nt: TGTGCCAGCAGTAGACCGGGGACAGGGTTCCGGGAGCAGTACTTC

d_gene: -
v_gene: TRBV7-9
j_gene: TRBJ2-7
CDR3aa: CASSPGGSYEQYF
CDR3nt: TGTGCCAGCAGCCCCGGCGGCTCCTACGAGCAGTACTTC

d_gene: TRBD1
v_gene: TRBV18
j_gene: TRBJ1-6
CDR3aa: CASSPTGVNSPLHF
CDR3nt: TGTGCCAGCTCACCGACAGGGGTCAATTCACCCCTCCACTTT

d_gene: TRBD1
v_gene: TRBV4-2
j_gene: TRBJ2-3
CDR3aa: CASSIEAGGIDTQYF
CDR3nt: TGTGCCAGCAGCATAGAGGCAGGGGGAATAGATACGCAGTATTTT

d_gene: TRBD1
v_gene: TRBV5-1
j_gene: TRBJ2-3
CDR3aa: CASKSQGASADTQYF
CDR3nt: TGCGCCAGCAAATCACAGGGGGCTAGCGCAGATACGCAGTATTTT

d_gene: TRBD1
v_gene: TRBV19
j_gene: TRBJ2-7
CDR3aa: CASSTSGQGIYEQYF
CDR3nt: TGTGCCAGTTCCACATCGGGACAGGGGATCTACGAGCAGTACTTC

d_gene: -
v_gene: TRBV19
j_gene: TRBJ2-1
CDR3aa: CASSILGISSGNEQFF
CDR3nt: TGTGCCAGTAGTATATTGGGCATCTCAAGTGGGAATGAGCAGTTCTTC

d_gene: TRBD2
v_gene: TRBV7-9
j_gene: TRBJ2-5
CDR3aa: CASSSRTSGVTGETQYF
CDR3nt: TGTGCCAGCAGCTCCCGGACTAGCGGGGTCACGGGGGAGACCCAGTACTTC

d_gene: -
v_gene: TRBV5-4
j_gene: TRBJ1-1
CDR3aa: CASSFRERAEAFF
CDR3nt: TGTGCCAGCAGCTTCAGGGAAAGGGCTGAAGCTTTCTTT

d_gene: TRBD1
v_gene: TRBV7-9
j_gene: TRBJ1-1
CDR3aa: CASSLGTGTTDTEAFF
CDR3nt: TGTGCCAGCAGCTTAGGGACAGGGACCACGGACACTGAAGCTTTCTTT

d_gene: TRBD1
v_gene: TRBV6-5
j_gene: TRBJ2-1
CDR3aa: CASSTGQGAYNEQFF
CDR3nt: TGTGCCAGCAGTACCGGACAGGGCGCCTACAATGAGCAGTTCTTC

d_gene: -
v_gene: TRBV5-1
j_gene: TRBJ1-1
CDR3aa: CASSFNGPSGEAFF
CDR3nt: TGCGCCAGCAGCTTTAATGGCCCTTCGGGTGAAGCTTTCTTT

d_gene: -
v_gene: TRBV9
j_gene: TRBJ1-2
CDR3aa: CASSVSRATGTYGYTF
CDR3nt: TGTGCCAGCAGCGTAAGCAGAGCGACAGGAACCTATGGCTACACCTTC

d_gene: TRBD1
v_gene: TRBV28
j_gene: TRBJ1-2
CDR3aa: CASSPSGGGNYGYTF
CDR3nt: TGTGCCAGCAGTCCCTCAGGGGGCGGAAACTATGGCTACACCTTC

d_gene: TRBD1
v_gene: TRBV6-5
j_gene: TRBJ2-1
CDR3aa: CASSTTGGSYNEQFF
CDR3nt: TGTGCCAGCAGTACTACAGGGGGGTCCTACAATGAGCAGTTCTTC

d_gene: -
v_gene: TRBV2
j_gene: TRBJ2-5
CDR3aa: CATLKRTQYF
CDR3nt: TGTGCCACGCTTAAGAGGACCCAGTACTTC

d_gene: TRBD2
v_gene: TRBV7-9
j_gene: TRBJ2-7
CDR3aa: CASSKTSGGVYEQYF
CDR3nt: TGTGCCAGCAGCAAGACTAGCGGGGGAGTCTACGAGCAGTACTTC

d_gene: -
v_gene: TRBV9
j_gene: TRBJ1-1
CDR3aa: CASSVGGGLNTEAFF
CDR3nt: TGTGCCAGCAGCGTGGGGGGGGGTTTAAACACTGAAGCTTTCTTT

d_gene: -
v_gene: TRBV6-5
j_gene: TRBJ2-7
CDR3aa: CASSPRLTYEQYF
CDR3nt: TGTGCCAGCAGCCCGCGACTAACCTACGAGCAGTACTTC

d_gene: TRBD1
v_gene: TRBV6-6
j_gene: TRBJ1-1
CDR3aa: CASREGWDRGEAFF
CDR3nt: TGTGCCAGCAGAGAGGGATGGGACAGGGGTGAAGCTTTCTTT

d_gene: -
v_gene: TRBV7-9
j_gene: TRBJ2-5
CDR3aa: CASRAAGETQYF
CDR3nt: TGTGCCAGCAGGGCCGCCGGGGAGACCCAGTACTTC

d_gene: -
v_gene: TRBV28
j_gene: TRBJ2-7
CDR3aa: CASSLLAGDYEQYF
CDR3nt: TGTGCCAGCAGTTTATTGGCGGGCGACTACGAGCAGTACTTC

d_gene: TRBD2
v_gene: TRBV4-1
j_gene: TRBJ2-7
CDR3aa: CASSQLLTSGSYEQYF
CDR3nt: TGCGCCAGCAGCCAACTTCTGACTAGCGGGAGTTACGAGCAGTACTTC

d_gene: TRBD1
v_gene: TRBV5-6
j_gene: TRBJ1-2
CDR3aa: CASSLGATGAGYGYTF
CDR3nt: TGTGCCAGCAGCTTGGGGGCGACAGGGGCGGGATATGGCTACACCTTC

d_gene: TRBD1
v_gene: TRBV29-1
j_gene: TRBJ1-1
CDR3aa: CSALGGREGLTEAFF
CDR3nt: TGCAGCGCCTTAGGGGGCAGGGAAGGGCTCACTGAAGCTTTCTTT

d_gene: -
v_gene: TRBV2
j_gene: TRBJ2-1
CDR3aa: CASRAGVDEQFF
CDR3nt: TGTGCCAGCAGAGCAGGGGTCGATGAGCAGTTCTTC

d_gene: -
v_gene: TRBV11-2
j_gene: TRBJ2-7
CDR3aa: CASSLGQASSYEQYF
CDR3nt: TGTGCCAGCAGCTTAGGACAGGCTAGCTCCTACGAGCAGTACTTC

d_gene: -
v_gene: TRBV6-5
j_gene: TRBJ1-1
CDR3aa: CASKEESTEAFF
CDR3nt: TGTGCCAGCAAAGAGGAGTCTACTGAAGCTTTCTTT

d_gene: TRBD1
v_gene: TRBV6-5
j_gene: TRBJ1-4
CDR3aa: CASSWDRAGEKLFF
CDR3nt: TGTGCCAGCAGTTGGGACAGGGCTGGGGAAAAACTGTTTTTT

d_gene: -
v_gene: TRBV4-1
j_gene: TRBJ1-2
CDR3aa: CASSPPGWDGYTF
CDR3nt: TGCGCCAGCAGCCCGCCGGGATGGGATGGCTACACCTTC

d_gene: -
v_gene: TRBV6-5
j_gene: TRBJ1-4
CDR3aa: CASSYSRGGGEKLFF
CDR3nt: TGTGCCAGCAGTTACTCGAGGGGGGGCGGTGAAAAACTGTTTTTT

d_gene: -
v_gene: TRBV28
j_gene: TRBJ1-2
CDR3aa: CASSWPDRSNYGYTF
CDR3nt: TGTGCCAGCAGTTGGCCCGACAGGAGTAACTATGGCTACACCTTC

d_gene: -
v_gene: TRBV7-9
j_gene: TRBJ1-5
CDR3aa: CASSLTDSNQPQHF
CDR3nt: TGTGCCAGCAGCTTAACAGATAGCAATCAGCCCCAGCATTTT

d_gene: TRBD2
v_gene: TRBV5-1
j_gene: TRBJ2-1
CDR3aa: CASRGLAVYNEQFF
CDR3nt: TGCGCCAGCAGAGGACTAGCGGTTTACAATGAGCAGTTCTTC

d_gene: TRBD2
v_gene: TRBV2
j_gene: TRBJ2-3
CDR3aa: CASSWGRATQYF
CDR3nt: TGTGCCAGCAGTTGGGGGAGGGCTACGCAGTATTTT

d_gene: TRBD1
v_gene: TRBV6-5
j_gene: TRBJ2-7
CDR3aa: CASSYTGQGTEQYF
CDR3nt: TGTGCCAGCAGTTACACGGGACAGGGGACCGAGCAGTACTTC

d_gene: TRBD1
v_gene: TRBV7-9
j_gene: TRBJ1-2
CDR3aa: CASIGQGAKGGYTF
CDR3nt: TGTGCCAGCATTGGGCAGGGGGCGAAAGGGGGCTACACCTTC

d_gene: TRBD1
v_gene: TRBV28
j_gene: TRBJ1-4
CDR3aa: CASSSDRGLGEKLFF
CDR3nt: TGTGCCAGCAGTTCGGACAGGGGGCTCGGTGAAAAACTGTTTTTT

d_gene: -
v_gene: TRBV9
j_gene: TRBJ2-1
CDR3aa: CASSVGGRNEQFF
CDR3nt: TGTGCCAGCAGCGTAGGAGGGAGGAATGAGCAGTTCTTC

d_gene: -
v_gene: TRBV5-1
j_gene: TRBJ2-3
CDR3aa: CASSLGTPSTDTQYF
CDR3nt: TGCGCCAGCAGCTTGGGGACACCAAGCACAGATACGCAGTATTTT

d_gene: TRBD1
v_gene: TRBV5-4
j_gene: TRBJ2-7
CDR3aa: CASRSGQGAEQYF
CDR3nt: TGTGCCAGCAGATCGGGACAGGGGGCCGAGCAGTACTTC

d_gene: TRBD1
v_gene: TRBV28
j_gene: TRBJ1-2
CDR3aa: CASSPPTGGYGYTF
CDR3nt: TGTGCCAGCAGTCCGCCCACAGGGGGCTATGGCTACACCTTC

d_gene: -
v_gene: TRBV7-3
j_gene: TRBJ2-6
CDR3aa: CASSLTKNSLISGANVLTF
CDR3nt: TGTGCCAGCAGCTTAACGAAGAACAGTTTGATCTCTGGGGCCAACGTCCTGACTTTC

d_gene: -
v_gene: TRBV19
j_gene: TRBJ2-7
CDR3aa: CASSYGLGTIGGEQYF
CDR3nt: TGTGCCAGTAGTTACGGCCTCGGGACAATTGGCGGCGAGCAGTACTTC

d_gene: -
v_gene: TRBV29-1
j_gene: TRBJ1-1
CDR3aa: CSAARNTEAFF
CDR3nt: TGCAGCGCGGCTAGGAACACTGAAGCTTTCTTT

d_gene: -
v_gene: TRBV5-1
j_gene: TRBJ1-5
CDR3aa: CASSLGSGSNQPQHF
CDR3nt: TGCGCCAGCAGCTTGGGTTCGGGTAGCAATCAGCCCCAGCATTTT

d_gene: TRBD1
v_gene: TRBV6-4
j_gene: TRBJ1-2
CDR3aa: CASSDSAGTGFYGYTF
CDR3nt: TGTGCCAGCAGTGACTCTGCGGGGACAGGGTTTTATGGCTACACCTTC

d_gene: -
v_gene: TRBV28
j_gene: TRBJ1-2
CDR3aa: CASSSINYGYTF
CDR3nt: TGTGCCAGCAGTTCCATTAACTATGGCTACACCTTC

d_gene: -
v_gene: TRBV2
j_gene: TRBJ2-2
CDR3aa: CACRPSLVAGELFF
CDR3nt: TGTGCCTGCAGACCCTCTCTAGTCGCCGGGGAGCTGTTTTTT

d_gene: -
v_gene: TRBV6-5
j_gene: TRBJ1-2
CDR3aa: CVSSFSVLGGTRGYTF
CDR3nt: TGTGTCAGCAGTTTCTCGGTGTTGGGGGGGACCCGTGGCTACACCTTC

d_gene: TRBD1
v_gene: TRBV2
j_gene: TRBJ1-1
CDR3aa: CAVRRAGGRAFF
CDR3nt: TGTGCCGTTAGGAGGGCAGGGGGCCGAGCTTTCTTT